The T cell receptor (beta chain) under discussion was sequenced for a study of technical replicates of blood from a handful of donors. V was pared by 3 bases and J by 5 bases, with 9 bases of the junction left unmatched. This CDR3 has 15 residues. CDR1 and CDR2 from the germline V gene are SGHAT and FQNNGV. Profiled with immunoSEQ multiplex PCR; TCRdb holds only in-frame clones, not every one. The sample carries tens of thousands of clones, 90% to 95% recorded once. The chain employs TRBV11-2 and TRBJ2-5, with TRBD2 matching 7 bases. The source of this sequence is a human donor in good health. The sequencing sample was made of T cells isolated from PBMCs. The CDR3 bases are TGTGCCAGCAGCTTCTCCGTAGGGAGGGAGGAGACCCAGTACTTC. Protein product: CASSFSVGREETQYF.